This T cell receptor (beta chain) was recovered during a study of T cells in Graves' hyperthyroidism and ophthalmopathy. The CDR3 has 16 residues. V lost 0 bases and J 4 bases, leaving 13 bases between the germline ends. Germline V gives CDR1 SGDLS, CDR2 YYNGEE. Authors of the study amplified TCR beta CDR3 regions from RNA transcripts. The TCR CDR3 first-round RT-PCR relied on the HTBI primer set. Each CDR3 protein is one row after TCRdb ran MiXCR on the multiplex PCR reads. The table has almost 350,000 distinct CDR3 sequences, 15% to 20% seen once; the top ten hold about 16%. The sequencing sample was made of blood. This chain connects TRBV9 to TRBJ2-2, with a tentative D call TRBD1 (5 bases). The TCR was taken from a middle-aged woman with Graves' ophthalmopathy. The CDR3 protein is CASSVETGTATGELFF. The CDR3 region has the DNA TGTGCCAGCAGCGTAGAAACAGGAACAGCCACCGGGGAGCTGTTTTTT.